One sample yielded the 27 T cell receptor beta chains listed below, sequenced in a study of vaccination and CD4 T cells after COVID-19. The Oncomine TCR Beta short-read assay generated sequence data from the DNA of cultured CD4+ T cells. TCRdb itself ran the PCR reads through MiXCR, one entry per CDR3 protein. The table shows around 26,000 distinct CDR3 sequences, with 41% occurring only once. Described time point: late sampling 161 to 241 days after vaccination in three convalescent patients. Specified treatment: roughly 10-day PBMC culture with coronavirus spike peptide pools or control peptides (ViraFEST assay). For these TCRs, the target antigens are not known. The sample consisted of CD4+ T cells from blood, cultured in vitro, taken about 7 months after SARS-CoV-2 vaccination. These receptors were obtained from a human donor who had recovered from COVID-19.

V usage is TRBV28 and J usage is TRBJ2-5; 12 positions agree with TRBD1. The CDR3 totals 13 residues. Per germline, CDR1 MDHEN and CDR2 SYDVKM. The V segment lost 9 bases and the J segment 6 bases; nucleotides outside the gene matches: 5. As DNA, the CDR3 is TGTGCCAGTGGGACAGGGGGCTTTCAGACCCAGTACTTC. This encodes CASGTGGFQTQYF.

CDR3 protein: CASSLNYRGRYQETQYF. Written as DNA, the CDR3 is TGTGCCAGCAGTCTAAACTACAGGGGGCGGTACCAAGAGACCCAGTACTTC. The chain is built from TRBV7-9 and TRBJ2-5, with 9 bases aligning to TRBD1. CDR1 and CDR2 (germline): SEHNR, FQNEAQ (reference sequence). V dropped 6 bases and J dropped 0; count of bases not matched to a gene: 11. The CDR3 loop spans 17 amino acids.

The chain carries TRBV19 and TRBJ2-1; D remains unclear. CDR1 is LNHDA, CDR2 SQIVND, per germline (reference sequence). Trimming removed 5 bases at V and 0 bases at J, with 11 bases between. The CDR3 is 15 amino acids. The CDR3 DNA reads as TGTGCCAGTAGTCTCTACCGGAGCTCCTACAATGAGCAGTTCTTC. As protein: CASSLYRSSYNEQFF.

V gene TRBV7-2 combines with J gene TRBJ2-7; TRBD2 matches 8 bases. CDR3 length equals 16 residues. V lost 2 bases, J lost 5 bases, and 11 bases stayed unmatched. CDR1 and CDR2 from the germline V gene are SGHTA and FQGNSA. The CDR3 DNA follows: TGTGCCAGCAGCTTATTAGACGGGAGGGCCCTGGACGAGCAGTACTTC. Its protein product is CASSLLDGRALDEQYF.

This clonotype has more than one count but fewer than ten. The J gene is TRBJ1-2, the V gene TRBV7-8; TRBD1 aligns across 10 bases. Germline loops: CDR1 SGHVS, CDR2 FQNEAQ. The V gene end was trimmed by 4 bases and the J gene end by 6 bases; junction bases not matched to a gene: 5. The CDR3 loop spans 14 amino acids. CDR3 nucleotides: TGTGCCAGCAGCTCCCGGACAGGGGGAGATGGCTACACCTTC. Translation: CASSSRTGGDGYTF.

This clonotype has a handful of counts. V is TRBV19 and J is TRBJ2-5; 8 bases align to TRBD2. The CDR3 extends over 14 amino acids. Germline CDR1 reads LNHDA; CDR2 reads SQIVND (reference sequence). Trimming took 5 bases from V and 4 from J; bases not matched to a gene: 6. The CDR3 loop is CASSPYGGGETQYF. CDR3 in DNA: TGTGCCAGTAGTCCGTACGGGGGGGGAGAGACCCAGTACTTC.

The chain is built from TRBV7-9 and TRBJ2-5, with 7 bases fitting TRBD1. The J segment lost 4 bases and the V segment lost 5 bases, leaving 7 bases of the junction unmatched. The germline CDR1 and CDR2 sequences are SEHNR and FQNEAQ (reference sequence). The CDR3 runs 14 residues. This CDR3 is CASSGYRGRETQYF. The CDR3 DNA follows: TGTGCCAGCAGCGGATACAGGGGTAGAGAGACCCAGTACTTC.

This rearrangement joins TRBV6-4 to TRBJ2-1; unclear D gene. The V end was cut by 4 bases, the J end by 7 bases, with 11 bases between. From germline, CDR1 is MRHNA and CDR2 SNTAGT. This CDR3 contains 13 residues. The CDR3: CASSVEVGNEQFF. In DNA, the CDR3 is TGTGCCAGCAGTGTTGAGGTGGGGAATGAGCAGTTCTTC.

The V and J genes are TRBV6-1 and TRBJ1-1; the D is unclear. Trimming cost V 10 bases and J 1 base, with 10 bases left between them. CDR1 is MNHNS, CDR2 SASEGT, per germline. CDR3 length: 12 amino acids. In nucleotides, the CDR3 is TGTGCCACCACGAGAGGGAACACTGAAGCTTTCTTT. Translation gives CATTRGNTEAFF.

This chain uses TRBV28 with TRBJ2-3; TRBD2 might be the D (6 bases). The V end was cut by 2 bases, the J end by 8 bases, with 11 bases between. This CDR3 comprises 13 residues. Germline values: CDR1 MDHEN, CDR2 SYDVKM. The CDR3: CASSLAGKGTQYF. CDR3 DNA: TGTGCCAGCAGTTTAGCGGGGAAGGGTACGCAGTATTTT.

This chain joins TRBV19 and TRBJ2-3, with D tentatively TRBD2 (5 bases). Per the germline V gene, CDR1 is LNHDA and CDR2 is SQIVND (reference sequence). The CDR3 has 14 amino acids. Deletions cut 10 bases from V and 2 bases from J, with 16 bases between. The CDR3 nucleotides are TGTGCCACCCGGGCGGGTAGGATCACAGATACGCAGTATTTT. This gives the protein CATRAGRITDTQYF.

The rearrangement links TRBV28 to TRBJ2-6; no clear D. Germline V CDR1 and CDR2: MDHEN, SYDVKM. Trimming stripped 2 bases from V and 0 bases from J, with 11 bases between. CDR3 size: 17 residues. CDR3 in amino acids: CASSLEQWGSGANVLTF. CDR3 in DNA: TGTGCCAGCAGTTTAGAGCAGTGGGGCTCTGGGGCCAACGTCCTGACTTTC.

This clonotype turned up a few times. The chain recombines TRBV19 with TRBJ2-7, with a tentative D call TRBD2 (5 bases). Germline V CDR1 and CDR2: LNHDA, SQIVND (reference sequence). CDR3 length: 14 amino acids. V lost 2 bases and J lost 1, with 9 bases in between. In DNA, the CDR3 is TGTGCCAGTAGTATAAAGACGGGATCCTACGAGCAGTACTTC. This gives the protein CASSIKTGSYEQYF.

This clonotype was found a few times. The chain carries TRBV7-2 and TRBJ2-1, with D unresolved. Germline V lookup: CDR1 SGHTA, CDR2 FQGNSA. This CDR3 is 12 amino acids long. V was shortened by 2 bases and J by 5 bases, with 4 bases between the two germline ends. As DNA, the CDR3 is TGTGCCAGCAGCTTATATCACAATGAGCAGTTCTTC. It specifies CASSLYHNEQFF. Full variable domain (outside the CDR3, taken from reference TRBV7-2 and TRBJ2-1): GAGVSQSPSNKVTEKGKDVELRCDPISGHTALYWYRQSLGQGLEFLIYFQGNSAPDKSGLPSDRFSAERTGGSVSTLTIQRTQQEDSAVYLCASSLYHNEQFFGPGTRLTVL.

In its sample, this clonotype was seen a few times. The chain combines TRBV28 with TRBJ2-1, with 10 bases matching TRBD1. CDR1 is MDHEN, CDR2 SYDVKM, per germline. With V trimmed by 10 bases and J by 4 bases, 4 bases remained unmatched. The CDR3 is 13 residues long. This chain's CDR3 is CATRQGAYNEQFF. The DNA for the CDR3 is TGTGCCACCAGACAGGGGGCATACAATGAGCAGTTCTTC.

The J gene is TRBJ2-7, the V gene TRBV23-1; TRBD1 might be the D (7 bases). TRBV23-1 is annotated as an ORF whose role is uncertain. Between the trimmed V and J ends, which lost 4 bases and 4 bases, there was a span of 20 bases. The CDR3 covers 16 residues. The CDR3 loop reads CASSPPRNRGLYEQYF. CDR3 in DNA: TGCGCCAGCAGTCCCCCCAGGAACAGGGGACTTTACGAGCAGTACTTC.

The chain recombines TRBV5-4 with TRBJ2-7; 13 bases are a match to TRBD2. J gave up 3 bases and V 5 bases, and 8 bases lay outside the gene matches. Germline-derived CDR1 and CDR2 are SGHNT and YYREEE (reference sequence). The CDR3 is made up of 16 amino acids. The CDR3 DNA is TGTGCCAGCAGTTCCGGGACTAGCGGGAAATACTACGAGCAGTACTTC. Translation gives CASSSGTSGKYYEQYF.

This chain uses TRBV27 with TRBJ2-7, with D unclear. Germline CDR1 MNHEY, CDR2 SMNVEV (reference sequence). V lost 6 bases to trimming and J lost 2 bases, with 14 bases between them. CDR3 length: 14 amino acids. In DNA form, the CDR3 reads TGTGCCAGCAGCCCCTTGGATTTTCCCTACGAGCAGTACTTC. Its protein product is CASSPLDFPYEQYF.

The chain uses TRBV7-9 and TRBJ1-2; D possibly corresponds to TRBD1 (5 bases). Trimming removed 5 bases at V and 0 bases at J, with 10 bases between. Germline CDR1 and CDR2: SEHNR and FQNEAQ (reference sequence). The CDR3 has 14 amino acids. DNA of the CDR3: TGTGCCAGCAGCCACGGCAGGGCTAACTATGGCTACACCTTC. Protein: CASSHGRANYGYTF.

This clonotype was counted a few times. The CDR3 coding sequence is TGTGCCAGCAGTTTGGGCGGTTACTCCTACGAGCAGTACTTC. Its translation: CASSLGGYSYEQYF. The chain recombines TRBV28 with TRBJ2-7, with D unresolved. CDR3 length: 14 amino acids. The germline V gene encodes CDR1 MDHEN and CDR2 SYDVKM. Deletions cut 3 bases from V and 0 bases from J, with 9 bases between.

V gene TRBV6-2 or TRBV6-3 combines with J gene TRBJ1-1; 8 bases are a match to TRBD1. Germline CDR1 and CDR2: MNHEY and SVGEGT. V was clipped by 5 bases and J by 2 bases; unmatched bases: 10. This CDR3 has 16 residues. CDR3 DNA: TGTGCCAGCAGTCACAGGACAGGGACCATCAACACTGAAGCTTTCTTT. Protein: CASSHRTGTINTEAFF.

This clonotype was counted between two and nine times. The rearrangement uses TRBV7-9 and TRBJ1-2; tentative D call: TRBD1 (5 bases). V was cut by 2 bases and J by 8 bases, with 12 bases left in between. CDR1 and CDR2 (germline): SEHNR, FQNEAQ (reference sequence). The CDR3 extends over 13 amino acids. The CDR3: CASSLQGPSGYTF. The CDR3 nucleotides are TGTGCCAGCAGCTTACAGGGCCCTTCGGGCTACACCTTC.

This clonotype has only a few counts. This chain connects TRBV19 to TRBJ2-2; 7 positions match TRBD1. The V gene's germline CDR1 is LNHDA and CDR2 SQIVND (reference sequence). Losses at the gene ends were 8 bases for V and 6 bases for J; bases not matched to a gene: 0. CDR3 length equals 11 residues. CDR3 region: CASQGAGELFF. The CDR3 nucleotides read TGTGCCAGTCAGGGGGCCGGGGAGCTGTTTTTT. The whole variable domain, filled in from reference TRBV19 and TRBJ2-2, reads DGGITQSPKYLFRKEGQNVTLSCEQNLNHDAMYWYRQDPGQGLRLIYYSQIVNDFQKGDIAEGYSVSREKKESFPLTVTSAQKNPTAFYLCASQGAGELFFGEGSRLTVL.

In this sample, this clonotype is medium-sized. The chain joins TRBV27 to TRBJ1-2; no clear D gene. Germline V gene sequence: CDR1 MNHEY, CDR2 SMNVEV (reference sequence). The CDR3 has 11 amino acids. With 6 bases removed from V and 2 bases from J, the gap between germline ends came to 4 bases. The CDR3 is CASRDNYGYTF. The CDR3 coding sequence is TGTGCCAGCAGGGACAACTATGGCTACACCTTC.

The V and J genes are TRBV7-2 and TRBJ1-2; D gene unclear. Germline CDR1 SGHTA, CDR2 FQGNSA. Trimming stripped 5 bases from V and 2 bases from J, with 6 bases between. CDR3 length equals 12 residues. In nucleotides, the CDR3 is TGTGCCAGCAGCCCCAGCAACTATGGCTACACCTTC. Translated: CASSPSNYGYTF.

The rearrangement links TRBV28 to TRBJ2-1; D assignment may be TRBD1 or TRBD2 (5 bases each). The germline V and J ends were trimmed by 10 bases and 7 bases, with 11 bases remaining between them. CDR3 length: 11 amino acids. Germline CDR1 and CDR2: MDHEN and SYDVKM. CDR3 loop: CANGAFNEQFF. Here the CDR3 DNA reads TGTGCCAACGGGGCATTTAATGAGCAGTTCTTC.

By frequency in the sample, this clonotype is medium-sized. The chain is built from TRBV20-1 and TRBJ2-5; 8 positions match TRBD2. The CDR3 has 16 residues. CDR1 is DFQATT and CDR2 is SNEGSKA in the germline V gene (reference sequence). J was trimmed by 1 base and V by 0 bases; bases with no gene match: 7. The CDR3 protein is CSARDVSGGAQETQYF. The DNA for the CDR3 is TGCAGTGCTAGAGATGTTTCGGGAGGGGCCCAAGAGACCCAGTACTTC.